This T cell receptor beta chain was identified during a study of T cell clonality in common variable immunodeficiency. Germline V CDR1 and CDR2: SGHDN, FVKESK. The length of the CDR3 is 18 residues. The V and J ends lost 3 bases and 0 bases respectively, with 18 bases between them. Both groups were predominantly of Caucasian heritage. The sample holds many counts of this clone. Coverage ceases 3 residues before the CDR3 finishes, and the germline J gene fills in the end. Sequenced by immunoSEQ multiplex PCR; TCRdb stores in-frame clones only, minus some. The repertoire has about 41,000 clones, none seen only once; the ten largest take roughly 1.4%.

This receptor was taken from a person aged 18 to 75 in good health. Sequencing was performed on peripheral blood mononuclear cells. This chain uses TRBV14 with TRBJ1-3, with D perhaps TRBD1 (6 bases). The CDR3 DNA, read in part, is TGTGCCAGCAGCCACCACGGGGGGCCCGCCAGCTCTGGAAACACC. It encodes CASSHHGGPASSGNT. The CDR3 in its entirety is CASSHHGGPASSGNTIYF.